This is a list of T cell receptor beta chains from one sample in a study of vaccination and CD4 T cells after COVID-19. Using its own MiXCR run on the PCR reads, TCRdb lists one record per CDR3 protein. The table shows approximately 30,000 distinct CDR3 sequences, with under 60% occurring only once. The source material was CD4+ T cells from blood, sampled about 7 months after SARS-CoV-2 vaccination. The receptors shown here come from a human donor who had recovered from COVID-19. CDR3s include the opening cysteine and the closing phenylalanine or tryptophan. The D gene is left open where the match is weak. Clone size appears in some rows only: once, few, many, or a class for an expanded clone.

clone_size	cdr3_length	v_call	j_call	d_call	cdr3_nt	cdr3_aa
.	13	TRBV20-1	TRBJ1-2	.	TGCAGTGCCTACAGGGATCTTAACTATGGCTACACCTTC	CSAYRDLNYGYTF
few	18	TRBV7-3	TRBJ1-2	TRBD1	TGTGCCAGCAGCCGACGGGGACAGGGGGCAGGCGCTAACTATGGCTACACCTTC	CASSRRGQGAGANYGYTF
.	16	TRBV28	TRBJ2-1	.	TGTGCCAGCACTCCACTGCCGCTGAGCTCCTACAATGAGCAGTTCTTC	CASTPLPLSSYNEQFF
.	17	TRBV27	TRBJ2-2	.	TGTGCCAGCAGACAACTTCAGTGGCAGAAGCACACCGGGGAGCTGTTTTTT	CASRQLQWQKHTGELFF
.	15	TRBV19	TRBJ2-5	.	TGTGCCAGTAGCGATCGGGGGACAGAAGCTGAGACCCAGTACTTC	CASSDRGTEAETQYF
.	13	TRBV20-1	TRBJ2-7	.	TGCAGTGCTAGAAAGGGCAACTCCTACGAGCAGTACTTC	CSARKGNSYEQYF
few	16	TRBV27	TRBJ2-3	TRBD2	TGTGCCAGCAGTACCCGACTAGCGGGAGAGGTAGATACGCAGTATTTT	CASSTRLAGEVDTQYF
.	17	TRBV5-4	TRBJ2-6	.	TGTGCCAGCAGCTTGGGAATCTCGGGTTCTGGGGCCAACGTCCTGACTTTC	CASSLGISGSGANVLTF
.	14	TRBV28	TRBJ1-5	.	TGTGCCAGCAGTTTGAGAGCAAACAATCAGCCCCAGCATTTT	CASSLRANNQPQHF
.	16	TRBV4-1	TRBJ2-5	.	TGCGCCAGCAGCCAAGATCTGGGTCAGGGGGGAGAGACCCAGTACTTC	CASSQDLGQGGETQYF
few	13	TRBV19	TRBJ1-1	.	TGTGCCAGTAGTCTCCCCGGGGGGGCTGAAGCTTTCTTT	CASSLPGGAEAFF
.	14	TRBV11-1	TRBJ2-5	TRBD2	TGTGTCAGCAGCTTAGTCCTAGCGGGAGAGACCCAGTACTTC	CVSSLVLAGETQYF
few	13	TRBV6-4	TRBJ1-2	.	TGTGCCAGCAGTTCTACCGGTCGAGAGGGCTACACCTTC	CASSSTGREGYTF
.	17	TRBV4-1	TRBJ2-7	.	TGCGCCAGCAGCCCTTTTGGGCTTGAGGGGCTTCCGAACGAGCAGTACTTC	CASSPFGLEGLPNEQYF
.	16	TRBV20-1	TRBJ1-5	TRBD1	TGCAGTGCTATAGAGATTGGGACAGGGTCCAATCAGCCCCAGCATTTT	CSAIEIGTGSNQPQHF
.	11	TRBV20-1	TRBJ2-7	.	TGCAGTGCCCGCGGTTGGGGCGAGCAGTACTTC	CSARGWGEQYF
once	15	TRBV7-2	TRBJ1-1	.	TGTGCCAGCAGCTTAGGTGGCCGATTGAACACTGAAGCTTTCTTT	CASSLGGRLNTEAFF
few	14	TRBV12-3/TRBV12-4	TRBJ2-7	.	TGTGCCAGCAGTTTACTCGAGTCTGACTACGAGCAGTACTTC	CASSLLESDYEQYF
.	11	TRBV20-1	TRBJ1-3	.	TGCAGTGCTAGGAATGGAAACACCATATATTTT	CSARNGNTIYF
.	15	TRBV19	TRBJ1-5	TRBD1	TGTGCCAGTAGTGGCCGGGACAGATTACAGCGGCCCCAGCATTTT	CASSGRDRLQRPQHF
.	14	TRBV6-5	TRBJ1-2	TRBD1	TGTGCCAGCAGTTACTCGGAGACAGGGGGGGGCTACACCTTC	CASSYSETGGGYTF
few	13	TRBV7-9	TRBJ2-5	.	TGTGCCAGCAGCTTACTATCCCGCGAGACCCAGTACTTC	CASSLLSRETQYF
.	15	TRBV27	TRBJ2-1	TRBD2	TGTGCCAGCAGATACGGGACTAGCGGTTACAATGAGCAGTTCTTC	CASRYGTSGYNEQFF
.	14	TRBV19	TRBJ2-1	.	TGTGCCAGTAGTATAAAGTCGGCTAGCAATGAGCAGTTCTTC	CASSIKSASNEQFF
.	15	TRBV7-2	TRBJ2-1	.	TGTGCCAGCAGCTTAGCCGCGGGGGCTTGGGATGAGCAGTTCTTC	CASSLAAGAWDEQFF
.	15	TRBV7-2	TRBJ2-3	.	TGTGCCAGCAGCGTGAGACTAGGTAACACAGATACGCAGTATTTT	CASSVRLGNTDTQYF
.	13	TRBV19	TRBJ2-3	.	TGTGCCAGTAGTATATCGGACACAGATACGCAGTATTTT	CASSISDTDTQYF
.	13	TRBV7-2	TRBJ2-3	.	TGTGCCAGCAGCCCCGGGGTCACAGATACGCAGTATTTT	CASSPGVTDTQYF
.	12	TRBV20-1	TRBJ2-1	TRBD1	TGCAGTGCTAGCAGGGGGTACAATGAGCAGTTCTTC	CSASRGYNEQFF
few	12	TRBV20-1	TRBJ1-2	.	TGCAGTGCGTGGACGGGGTTCGGCGGCTACACCTTC	CSAWTGFGGYTF
.	12	TRBV28	TRBJ2-3	TRBD2	TGTGCCAGCAGTCCAGTCGGCCGGCTAGCGGATTTT	CASSPVGRLADF
once	15	TRBV19	TRBJ1-5	.	TGTGCCAGTAGTATGTCTCCGGGGCGGGGTCAGCCCCAGCATTTT	CASSMSPGRGQPQHF
.	13	TRBV27	TRBJ2-2	.	TGTGCCAGCAGTCCGATAGCGTCCGGGGAGCTGTTTTTT	CASSPIASGELFF
.	18	TRBV7-9	TRBJ2-1	.	TGTGCCAGCAGCTTAAACCCCCTCCGGATCCAGACTTACAATGAGCAGTTCTTC	CASSLNPLRIQTYNEQFF
few	14	TRBV20-1	TRBJ1-3	.	TGCAGTGCTAGAAAGACCTTCTCTGGAAACACCATATATTTT	CSARKTFSGNTIYF
.	12	TRBV7-2	TRBJ2-1	TRBD1	TGTGCCAGCAGCTTAGGGGGACAGGGAAAGTTCTTC	CASSLGGQGKFF
few	14	TRBV21-1	TRBJ2-2	.	TGTGCCAGCAGCAAAGGACAGAACACCGGGGAGCTGTTTTTT	CASSKGQNTGELFF
.	12	TRBV5-1	TRBJ1-3	.	TGCGCCAGCAGCAGGTCCTTCGACACCATATATTTT	CASSRSFDTIYF
.	14	TRBV28	TRBJ1-2	.	TGTGCCAGCAGGAAGACAGAGGATAACTATGGCTACACCTTC	CASRKTEDNYGYTF
.	12	TRBV29-1	TRBJ1-1	TRBD1	TGCAGCGTTTGGACAGGGGACACTGAAGCTTTCTTT	CSVWTGDTEAFF
.	14	TRBV28	TRBJ2-1	.	TGTGCCAGCAGTTTGGGCTCAACCTACAATGAGCAGTTCTTC	CASSLGSTYNEQFF
.	14	TRBV27	TRBJ2-5	TRBD2	TGTGCCAGCAGTTTACGGGAGGGGGGGGAGACCCAGTACTTC	CASSLREGGETQYF
.	14	TRBV28	TRBJ2-6	.	TGTGCCAGCAGTCCCTTAGCCGGGGCCAACGTCCTGACTTTC	CASSPLAGANVLTF
.	16	TRBV2	TRBJ2-4	.	TGTGCCAGCAGCCCTACTCCTTTACTTGCCAAAAACATTCAGTACTTC	CASSPTPLLAKNIQYF
few	14	TRBV7-9	TRBJ2-7	TRBD2	TGTGCCAGCAGCGAACTAGCGGGAGTCTACGAGCAGTACTTC	CASSELAGVYEQYF
few	15	TRBV20-1	TRBJ2-3	.	TGCAGTGCTAGAGATGGGACTGGTCCCTTAGATACGCAGTATTTT	CSARDGTGPLDTQYF
.	13	TRBV6-1	TRBJ2-7	TRBD1	TGTGCCACTGCGGGGACAGGGCAAGGCGAGCAGTACTTC	CATAGTGQGEQYF
once	12	TRBV5-4	TRBJ2-1	.	TGTGCCAGCACCCTGTGGGGAAATGAGCAGTTCTTC	CASTLWGNEQFF
few	14	TRBV20-1	TRBJ1-2	TRBD1	TGCAGTGCTAGAGGTAGGGGGCGAGACTATGGCTACACCTTC	CSARGRGRDYGYTF
few	15	TRBV6-1	TRBJ2-3	.	TGTGCCAGCAGTGAAGCGTGGTCTGTCGCAGATACGCAGTATTTT	CASSEAWSVADTQYF